A selection of T cell receptor beta chains follows, all from one sample in a study of identical twins. MiXCR, applied by TCRdb to the 5' RACE reads, yields one record per CDR3 protein. The sample records approximately 680,000 distinct CDR3 sequences, just over 7% being singletons. The data also belong to a second study, concerning yellow fever vaccine responses in identical twins.

The sequencing input was PBMCs. These TCRs come from a woman under 30 in good health. Both conserved end residues are part of each CDR3. A D gene is named only where the DNA matches it firmly. Size tells how often a clone was seen (once, few, many) or the class of an expanded clone, and some rows leave it out.

J: TRBJ2-1
D: TRBD2
V: TRBV10-3
size: many
CDR3: CAISEGSSGGNEQFF
DNA: TGTGCCATCAGTGAAGGTAGTAGCGGGGGGAATGAGCAGTTCTTC

J: TRBJ2-1
D: TRBD2
V: TRBV12-3/TRBV12-4
size: few
CDR3: CASCLATRLAGVPSGQFF
DNA: TGTGCCAGCTGTTTAGCCACACGACTAGCGGGGGTACCAAGTGGGCAGTTCTTC

J: TRBJ2-7
D: -
V: TRBV12-3/TRBV12-4
size: few
CDR3: CASSWADGGGYEQYF
DNA: TGTGCCAGCAGTTGGGCCGACGGGGGTGGATACGAGCAGTACTTC

J: TRBJ2-2
D: TRBD2
V: TRBV9
size: few
CDR3: CASSPGPLSGSSGELFF
DNA: TGTGCCAGCAGCCCGGGCCCTCTTAGCGGGAGTTCCGGGGAGCTGTTTTTT

J: TRBJ2-1
D: -
V: TRBV7-3
size: few
CDR3: CASSWHDAPYNEQFF
DNA: TGTGCCAGCAGCTGGCATGATGCCCCCTACAATGAGCAGTTCTTC

J: TRBJ2-2
D: -
V: TRBV2
size: many
CDR3: CASMSDSYTGELFF
DNA: TGTGCCAGCATGTCGGACAGCTACACCGGGGAGCTGTTTTTT

J: TRBJ2-5
D: -
V: TRBV20-1
size: few
CDR3: CSARVLGGETQYF
DNA: TGCAGTGCTAGAGTCTTAGGGGGAGAGACCCAGTACTTC

J: TRBJ2-1
D: TRBD2
V: TRBV28
size: -
CDR3: CASSRPTSGGYNEQFF
DNA: TGTGCCAGCAGTCGCCCGACTAGCGGGGGGTACAATGAGCAGTTCTTC

J: TRBJ2-3
D: TRBD2
V: TRBV11-3
size: few
CDR3: CASSLPIAGLKDTQYF
DNA: TGTGCCAGCAGCTTGCCGATAGCGGGATTAAAAGATACGCAGTATTTT

J: TRBJ2-1
D: TRBD2
V: TRBV7-2
size: -
CDR3: CASSSPLAGGFYNEQFF
DNA: TGTGCCAGCAGCTCCCCGTTGGCGGGAGGATTCTACAATGAGCAGTTCTTC

J: TRBJ2-3
D: -
V: TRBV11-2
size: few
CDR3: CASSPTVLTDTQYF
DNA: TGTGCCAGCAGCCCAACGGTCCTCACAGATACGCAGTATTTT

J: TRBJ2-4
D: -
V: TRBV7-9
size: many
CDR3: CASSLALTGAKNIQYF
DNA: TGTGCCAGCAGCTTAGCCCTCACGGGTGCCAAAAACATTCAGTACTTC

J: TRBJ2-2
D: TRBD2
V: TRBV20-1
size: -
CDR3: CSASRGFGGADTGELFF
DNA: TGCAGTGCTAGTAGGGGGTTCGGGGGGGCGGACACCGGGGAGCTGTTTTTT

J: TRBJ1-5
D: TRBD1
V: TRBV24-1
size: few
CDR3: CATSDPGQGAGQPQHF
DNA: TGTGCCACCAGTGATCCGGGACAGGGGGCCGGGCAGCCCCAGCATTTT

J: TRBJ1-5
D: -
V: TRBV4-1
size: -
CDR3: CASSHRDGQPQHF
DNA: TGCGCCAGCAGCCACAGGGACGGCCAGCCCCAGCATTTT

J: TRBJ1-3
D: -
V: TRBV24-1
size: many
CDR3: CATSGDDGNTIYF
DNA: TGTGCCACCAGTGGAGATGATGGAAACACCATATATTTT

J: TRBJ2-7
D: TRBD2
V: TRBV10-2
size: many
CDR3: CASRARGRYEQYF
DNA: TGCGCCAGCAGGGCTCGCGGGAGATACGAGCAGTACTTC

J: TRBJ1-6
D: -
V: TRBV3-1
size: many
CDR3: CASSPMTVSPLHF
DNA: TGTGCCAGCAGCCCGATGACAGTTTCACCCCTCCACTTT